The entry below gives a single T cell receptor (beta chain) sequence along with its context. The antigen remains unidentified. The data were taken from a study of CD8 T cells in Susac syndrome. Sequencing of TCR beta covered CD8+ and CD4+ T cells obtained from blood. TEMRA cells were FACS-enriched, with CD8+ and CD4+ T cells isolated negatively. Findings of the study overall: The study admitted that it had a relatively small number of individuals in its TCR sequencing and HLA analysis.

The RNA, 0.5 to 1 ug, was put through reverse transcription using random hexamers. Amplification of TCR beta CDR3 across 54 Vbeta and 13 Jbeta was performed with immunoSEQ multiplex PCR. TCRdb redid the calling of the immunoSEQ multiplex PCR reads with MiXCR, one entry per CDR3 protein. The table lists 300,000 to 350,000 distinct CDR3 sequences, approximately 90% of them singletons. The TCR originated in a human donor with multiple sclerosis. The specimen sequenced was CD4+ T cells from PBMCs.

This CDR3 is CASKYGTGLMNTEAFF. CDR3 DNA: TGTGCCAGCAAATACGGGACAGGTTTAATGAACACTGAAGCTTTCTTT. The rearrangement joins TRBV6-1 to TRBJ1-1; 8 nucleotides match TRBD1. Unmatched junction bases numbered 10, after V lost 7 bases and J lost 0 bases. The CDR3 is made up of 16 amino acids. Germline-derived CDR1 and CDR2 are MNHNS and SASEGT.